A single sample gave rise to the 17 T cell receptor beta chains below, sequenced in a study of blood T cell repertoires in COVID-19. Generated by immunoSEQ multiplex PCR, the TCRdb table keeps only in-frame clones and is missing some. The profile shows hundreds of thousands of clones, approximately 87% of them singletons. The sequencing sample was made of peripheral blood. Receptor source: a woman in her sixties or seventies with COVID-19, enrolled during active disease.

This clone was seen a few times. The V and J genes are TRBV28 and TRBJ1-2, with TRBD1 as a possible D gene (5 bases). CDR3 length: 16 residues. The germline V and J ends were trimmed by 4 bases and 2 bases, with 17 bases remaining between them. Germline V CDR1 and CDR2: MDHEN, SYDVKM. This CDR3 reads CASSSPLGGQNYGYTF. The CDR3 DNA is TGTGCCAGCAGTTCGCCCCTGGGGGGTCAAAACTATGGCTACACCTTC.

CDR3 DNA: TGTGCCAGTAGTGGACAGGCTGATGAGCAGTACTTC. It is translated as CASSGQADEQYF. The chain is built from TRBV19 and TRBJ2-7, with TRBD1 identical over 7 bases. Unmatched junction bases numbered 5, after V lost 5 bases and J lost 7 bases. This CDR3 spans 12 amino acids. The germline V gene has CDR1 LNHDA and CDR2 SQIVND (reference sequence).

The chain carries TRBV21-1 and TRBJ2-1; the D call TRBD2 from the table was never checked on the DNA. TRBV21-1 is given as a pseudogene. The CDR3 has 14 amino acids. The CDR3 here is CASSTRGGANEQFF. For the CDR3, the DNA is TGTGCCAGCAGCACCCGGGGGGGGGCCAATGAGCAGTTCTTC.

The CDR3 bases are TGTGCCAGCCGGGCCCTCTGTATGGGGAGAGCAGCTTTCTTT. Residues: CASRALCMGRAAFF. This chain links TRBV6-4 with TRBJ1-1; D gene uncertain. The V end was cut by 8 bases, the J end by 10 bases, with 23 bases between. This CDR3 region has 14 residues. Germline loops: CDR1 MRHNA, CDR2 SNTAGT.

This clone was recorded once. This CDR3 reads CASSSTGSGLYEQYF. CDR3 coding DNA: TGTGCCAGCTCATCCACAGGGAGTGGGCTCTACGAGCAGTACTTC. The chain carries TRBV18 and TRBJ2-7, with a possible D match to TRBD1 (6 bases). Trimming pared 5 bases from V and 3 bases from J, leaving 17 bases between. The CDR3 length is 15 residues. Germline assignment: CDR1 KGHSH and CDR2 LQKENI. The variable domain in full, with the rest retrieved from reference TRBV18 and TRBJ2-7, is NAGVMQNPRHLVRRRGQEARLRCSPMKGHSHVYWYRQLPEEGLKFMVYLQKENIIDESGMPKERFSAEFPKEGPSILRIQQVVRGDSAAYFCASSSTGSGLYEQYFGPGTRLTVT.

This clone was seen only once. This sequence joins TRBV4-1 and TRBJ2-1; 10 bases match TRBD2. The germline gives CDR1 MGHRA, CDR2 YSYEKL. This CDR3 is 16 amino acids long. The V and J ends lost 0 bases and 12 bases, in that order; junction bases with no gene match: 11. Here the CDR3 reads CASSQDQLAGSSSQFF. The CDR3, as DNA: TGCGCCAGCAGCCAAGATCAACTAGCGGGGTCTTCGTCGCAGTTCTTC.

V is TRBV18 and J is TRBJ2-2; no definite D call. Trimming stripped 8 bases from V and 6 bases from J, with 13 bases between. This CDR3 contains 13 residues. Germline CDR1 reads KGHSH; CDR2 reads LQKENI. CDR3 nucleotides: TGTGCCAGCCGGAGTACCGCGGCCGGGGAGCTGTTTTTT. Translation gives CASRSTAAGELFF.

The J gene is TRBJ1-2, the V gene TRBV19; possible D gene TRBD1, 6 bases. V lost 7 bases to trimming and J lost 5 bases, with 20 bases between them. The CDR3 runs to 15 residues. Germline V gives CDR1 LNHDA, CDR2 SQIVND (reference sequence). The CDR3 loop reads CASNGMGLQGYGYTF. CDR3 DNA sequence: TGTGCCAGTAATGGGATGGGCCTTCAGGGGTATGGCTACACCTTC.

The chain carries TRBV30 and TRBJ2-2; D perhaps matches TRBD1 (5 bases). The germline gives CDR1 GTSNPN, CDR2 SVGIG (reference sequence). This CDR3 spans 13 amino acids. V was clipped by 7 bases and J by 1 base, with 10 bases between them. The CDR3 DNA sequence: TGTGCCTCACAGGACATGAACACCGGGGAGCTGTTTTTT. This gives the protein CASQDMNTGELFF.

V is TRBV6-5 and J is TRBJ1-1; D is possibly TRBD1 (5 bases). V was trimmed by 7 bases and J by 0 bases, leaving 15 bases between them. The CDR3 loop spans 15 amino acids. CDR1 is MNHEY, CDR2 SVGAGI, per germline. This CDR3 reads CASKPPAGLNTEAFF. CDR3 bases: TGTGCCAGCAAACCCCCCGCAGGGCTGAACACTGAAGCTTTCTTT.

V is TRBV2 and J is TRBJ1-3, with 7 nucleotides matching TRBD1. This CDR3 is built from 15 residues. Germline trimming cut 4 bases from V and 0 bases from J; bases unmatched to any gene: 3. Germline lookup yields CDR1 SNHLY and CDR2 FYNNEI. The CDR3 coding sequence is TGTGCCAGCAGTGGACAGGGATCCTCTGGAAACACCATATATTTT. Translation gives CASSGQGSSGNTIYF.

This clone was detected only once. CDR3 sequence: CATSMSRTGSQETQYF. For the CDR3, the DNA is TGTGCCACCAGCATGTCAAGGACAGGGAGTCAAGAGACCCAGTACTTC. The chain couples TRBV15 to TRBJ2-5, with TRBD1 identical over 8 bases. Germline lookup yields CDR1 LNHNV and CDR2 YYDKDF (reference sequence). This CDR3 comprises 16 residues. With 4 bases clipped from V and 2 bases from J, the junction kept 9 bases outside the gene matches.

The chain carries TRBV2 and TRBJ1-2, with 8 bases lining up with TRBD1. CDR3 length equals 11 residues. Losses at the gene ends were 8 bases for V and 8 bases for J; bases not matched to a gene: 4. CDR1 and CDR2 (germline): SNHLY, FYNNEI. The CDR3 loop is CASHTGGGYTF. The CDR3 nucleotides read TGTGCCAGCCATACAGGGGGGGGCTACACCTTC.

This chain uses TRBV4-1 with TRBJ2-2, with TRBD2 matching over 11 bases. V was pared by 1 base and J by 2 bases, with 3 bases of the junction left unmatched. The CDR3 consists of 17 residues. Germline V gene lookup returns CDR1 MGHRA and CDR2 YSYEKL. DNA of the CDR3: TGCGCCAGCAGCCAAGTACTAGCGGGGGTTAACACCGGGGAGCTGTTTTTT. This gives the protein CASSQVLAGVNTGELFF.

The rearrangement joins TRBV24-1 to TRBJ2-5, with 10 bases matching TRBD1. After removal of 2 bases from V and 5 bases from J, the junction contained 7 bases not matched to a gene. CDR3 length equals 16 residues. Germline V gives CDR1 KGHDR, CDR2 SFDVKD. This chain's CDR3 is CATSDSPGQGRETQYF. In nucleotides, the CDR3 is TGTGCCACCAGTGATTCCCCGGGACAGGGGAGGGAGACCCAGTACTTC.

CDR3 sequence: CASSLGPTGPHYTF. The CDR3 DNA is TGTGCCAGCAGCTTAGGGCCTACAGGCCCCCACTACACCTTC. The chain recombines TRBV7-8 with TRBJ1-2; weak D call: TRBD1 (5 bases). This CDR3 is built from 14 residues. The germline V and J ends were trimmed by 1 base and 10 bases, with 16 bases remaining between them. Germline V gives CDR1 SGHVS, CDR2 FQNEAQ.

The table lists this clone with a count of one. The chain links TRBV9 to TRBJ2-7, with 8 bases aligning to TRBD1. The CDR3 sequence is 12 residues long. The junction had 3 bases not matched to a gene; V was cut back by 7 bases and J by 3 bases. Germline CDR1 and CDR2: SGDLS and YYNGEE. CDR3 sequence reads: CASGTGDYEQYF. As DNA, the CDR3 is TGTGCCAGCGGGACAGGAGACTACGAGCAGTACTTC.